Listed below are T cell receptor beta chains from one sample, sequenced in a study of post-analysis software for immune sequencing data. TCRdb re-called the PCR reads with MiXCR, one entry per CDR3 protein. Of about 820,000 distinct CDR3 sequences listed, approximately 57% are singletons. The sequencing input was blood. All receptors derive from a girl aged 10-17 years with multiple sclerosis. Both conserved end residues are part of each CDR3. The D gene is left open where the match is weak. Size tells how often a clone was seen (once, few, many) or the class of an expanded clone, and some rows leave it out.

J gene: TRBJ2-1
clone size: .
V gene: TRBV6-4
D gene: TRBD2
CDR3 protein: CASSLPLAGGADEQFF
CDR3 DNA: TGTGCCAGCTCTTTGCCGCTAGCGGGGGGGGCAGATGAGCAGTTCTTC

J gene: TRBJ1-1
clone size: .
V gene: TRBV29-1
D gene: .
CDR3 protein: CSAERQRNTEAFF
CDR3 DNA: TGCAGCGCCGAACGACAAAGGAACACTGAAGCTTTCTTT

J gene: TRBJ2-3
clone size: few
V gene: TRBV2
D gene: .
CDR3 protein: CASRGGVALFSDTQYF
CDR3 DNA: TGTGCCAGCAGGGGCGGGGTAGCGTTATTCTCAGATACGCAGTATTTT

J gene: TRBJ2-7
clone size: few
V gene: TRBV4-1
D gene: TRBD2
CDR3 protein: CASSHPGTSVLEQYF
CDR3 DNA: TGCGCCAGCAGCCATCCCGGGACTAGTGTCCTCGAGCAGTACTTC

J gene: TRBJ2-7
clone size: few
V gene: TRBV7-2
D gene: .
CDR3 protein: CASSLDGPAYSYEQYF
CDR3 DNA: TGTGCCAGCAGCTTAGACGGGCCGGCGTACTCCTACGAGCAGTACTTC

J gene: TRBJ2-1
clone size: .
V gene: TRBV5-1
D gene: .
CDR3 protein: CASSLTGTLSYNEQFF
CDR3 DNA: TGCGCCAGCAGCTTGACCGGGACACTGAGTTACAATGAGCAGTTCTTC

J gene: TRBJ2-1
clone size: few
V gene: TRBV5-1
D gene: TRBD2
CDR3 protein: CASTPGTSGTYNEQFF
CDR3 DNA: TGCGCCAGCACCCCGGGGACTAGCGGGACCTACAATGAGCAGTTCTTC

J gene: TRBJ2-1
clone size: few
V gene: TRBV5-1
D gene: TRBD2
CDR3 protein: CASSLLGLVSHNEQFF
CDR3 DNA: TGCGCCAGCAGCTTGCTCGGACTAGTTTCCCACAATGAGCAGTTCTTC

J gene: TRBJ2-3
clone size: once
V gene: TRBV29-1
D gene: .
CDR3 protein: CSVVLLYADTQYF
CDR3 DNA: TGCAGCGTTGTTCTGCTCTATGCAGATACGCAGTATTTT

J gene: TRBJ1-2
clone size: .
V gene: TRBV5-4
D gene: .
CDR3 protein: CASSLAGLRGYTF
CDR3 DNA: TGTGCCAGCAGCTTGGCCGGGTTAAGAGGCTACACCTTC

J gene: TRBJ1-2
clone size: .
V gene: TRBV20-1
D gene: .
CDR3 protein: CSASEQNYGYTF
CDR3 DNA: TGCAGTGCTAGCGAGCAAAACTATGGCTACACCTTC

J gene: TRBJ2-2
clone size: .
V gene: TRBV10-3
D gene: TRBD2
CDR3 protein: CAIKGSGGVSPEPNTGELFF
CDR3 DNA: TGTGCCATCAAGGGTAGCGGGGGAGTTAGCCCAGAGCCGAACACCGGGGAGCTGTTTTTT

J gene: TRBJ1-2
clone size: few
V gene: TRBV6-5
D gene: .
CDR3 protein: CASSYRGSSYTF
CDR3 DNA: TGTGCCAGCAGTTACCGGGGAAGCAGCTACACCTTC

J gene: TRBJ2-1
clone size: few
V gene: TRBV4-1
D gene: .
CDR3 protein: CASSQVGGSSYNEQFF
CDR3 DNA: TGCGCCAGCAGCCAAGTGGGCGGGTCCTCCTACAATGAGCAGTTCTTC

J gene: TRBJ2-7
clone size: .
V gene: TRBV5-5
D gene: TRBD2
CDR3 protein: CASSSSPSGWAALEQYF
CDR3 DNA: TGTGCCAGCAGCTCGTCCCCTAGCGGGTGGGCGGCCCTGGAGCAGTACTTC

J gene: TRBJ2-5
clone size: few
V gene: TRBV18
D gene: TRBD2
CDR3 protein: CASSPLRGGTQETQYF
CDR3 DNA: TGTGCCAGCTCCCCCCTTCGCGGGGGGACTCAAGAGACCCAGTACTTC

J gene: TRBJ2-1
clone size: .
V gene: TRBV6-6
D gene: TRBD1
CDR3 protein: CASRKTGTGDNEQFF
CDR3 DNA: TGTGCCAGCAGAAAAACCGGGACAGGGGACAATGAGCAGTTCTTC

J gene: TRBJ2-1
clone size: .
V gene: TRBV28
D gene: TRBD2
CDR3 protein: CAGSYSGSNEQFF
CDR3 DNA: TGTGCCGGCAGTTATAGCGGGAGCAATGAGCAGTTCTTC

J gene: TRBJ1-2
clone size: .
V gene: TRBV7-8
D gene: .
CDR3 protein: CASSLQAGVGGYTF
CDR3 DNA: TGTGCCAGCAGCTTACAGGCAGGGGTCGGTGGCTACACCTTC

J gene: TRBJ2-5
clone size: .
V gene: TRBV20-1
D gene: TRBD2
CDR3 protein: CSASRLAGEETQYF
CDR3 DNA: TGCAGTGCTAGTAGACTAGCGGGAGAGGAGACCCAGTACTTC

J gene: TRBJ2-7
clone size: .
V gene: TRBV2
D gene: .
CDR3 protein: CASSIDSEQYF
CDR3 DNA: TGTGCCAGCAGTATCGACAGCGAGCAGTACTTC

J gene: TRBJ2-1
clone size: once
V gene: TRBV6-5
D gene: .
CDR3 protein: CASFRGSDNEQFF
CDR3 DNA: TGTGCCAGCTTCAGGGGATCAGACAATGAGCAGTTCTTC

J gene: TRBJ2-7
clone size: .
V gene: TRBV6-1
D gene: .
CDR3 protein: CASRRHDTYEQYF
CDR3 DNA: TGTGCCAGCAGGAGACATGATACCTACGAGCAGTACTTC

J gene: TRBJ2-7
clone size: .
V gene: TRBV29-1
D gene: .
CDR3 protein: CSAQGTFSYEQYF
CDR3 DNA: TGCAGCGCCCAAGGGACATTCTCCTACGAGCAGTACTTC

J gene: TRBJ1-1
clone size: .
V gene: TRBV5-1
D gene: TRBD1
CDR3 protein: CASSLRQGAREAFF
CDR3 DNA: TGCGCCAGCAGCTTGAGGCAGGGGGCTCGTGAAGCTTTCTTT

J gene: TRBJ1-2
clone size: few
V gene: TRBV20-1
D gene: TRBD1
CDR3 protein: CSALRSQGANYGYTF
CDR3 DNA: TGCAGTGCTTTGAGGTCCCAGGGGGCTAACTATGGCTACACCTTC

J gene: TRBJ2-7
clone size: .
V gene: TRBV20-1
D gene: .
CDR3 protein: CSARGGPALSYEQYF
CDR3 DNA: TGCAGTGCTAGAGGGGGGCCAGCCCTCTCCTACGAGCAGTACTTC

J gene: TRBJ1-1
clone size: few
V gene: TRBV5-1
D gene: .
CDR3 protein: CASRMGSLNTEAFF
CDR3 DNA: TGCGCCAGCCGGATGGGGTCGTTGAACACTGAAGCTTTCTTT

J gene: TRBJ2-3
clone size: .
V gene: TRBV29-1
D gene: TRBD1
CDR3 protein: CSVEAQGGTDTQYF
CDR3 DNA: TGCAGCGTTGAAGCCCAGGGGGGCACAGATACGCAGTATTTT

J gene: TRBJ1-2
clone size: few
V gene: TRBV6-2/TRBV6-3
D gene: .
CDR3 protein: CASRPTSGFYGYTF
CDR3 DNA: TGTGCCAGCAGGCCGACCTCTGGGTTTTATGGCTACACCTTC